These T cell receptor beta chains were read from a single sample in a study of technical replicates of blood from several donors. Clones were sequenced by immunoSEQ multiplex PCR, and TCRdb holds only the in-frame ones, with some missing. The table records tens of thousands of clones, 95% to 98% of them present only once. Source material: T cells isolated from PBMCs. These receptors all stem from a human donor in good health. The CDR3 runs from the conserved cysteine through the conserved F or W. A D gene is named only where the DNA matches it firmly. Some rows mark clone size as missing; the rest say once, few, many or name a class of expanded clone.

d_call clone_size j_call v_call cdr3_nt cdr3_aa
- - TRBJ1-1 TRBV29-1 TGCAGCGTTGCACAGAGGAACACTGAAGCTTTCTTT CSVAQRNTEAFF
- once TRBJ1-5 TRBV5-3 TGTGCCAGAAGCCAGGGAAAACAGAAAAATAGCAATCAGCCCCAGCATTTT CARSQGKQKNSNQPQHF
TRBD2 - TRBJ2-7 TRBV11-3 TGTGCCAGCAGCCCCCGGGGAGGGAGAACCTACGAGCAGTACTTC CASSPRGGRTYEQYF
- once TRBJ2-5 TRBV18 TGTGCCAGCTCGGTCGGTGATTCGGAGACCCAGTACTTC CASSVGDSETQYF
TRBD2 - TRBJ2-1 TRBV10-3 TGTGCCATCAGGGGGACTAGCGGTTACAATGAGCAGTTCTTC CAIRGTSGYNEQFF
- - TRBJ2-5 TRBV5-5 TGTGCCAGCAGCCAGGGGGGCACCGGAGAGACCCAGTACTTC CASSQGGTGETQYF
TRBD1 - TRBJ2-1 TRBV6-1 TGTGCCAGCAGGAACAGGGGGCACGATGAGCAGTTCTTC CASRNRGHDEQFF
- - TRBJ1-2 TRBV30 TGTGCCTGGAATCCCGAGGGATATGGCTACACCTTC CAWNPEGYGYTF
- - TRBJ1-1 TRBV6-5 TGTGCCAGCAGTTCGAGGGGGGACTACGAAGCTTTCTTT CASSSRGDYEAFF
TRBD2 - TRBJ2-1 TRBV4-1 TGCGCCAGCAGCCAAAAACGACTAGCGGGGTTCTACAATGAGCAGTTCTTC CASSQKRLAGFYNEQFF
TRBD1 - TRBJ1-3 TRBV4-1 TGCGCCAGCAGCCCGGGACAGGGGGTTCTTAGCTCTGGAAACACCATATATTTT CASSPGQGVLSSGNTIYF
- - TRBJ1-2 TRBV11-2 TGTGCCAGCAGTCTATGGGGAGGGACTAACTATGGCTACACCTTC CASSLWGGTNYGYTF
- - TRBJ1-1 TRBV5-1 TGCGCCAGCAGCTTGACAGGGAGTCAGACTGAAGCTTTCTTT CASSLTGSQTEAFF
- - TRBJ1-6 TRBV30 TGTGCCTGGAAAGGGGAGGGATCACCCCTCCACTTT CAWKGEGSPLHF
- - TRBJ2-1 TRBV7-9 TGTGCCAGCAGCTCCTCACTCGTTCTACGTAGCTCCTACAATGAGCAGTTCTTC CASSSSLVLRSSYNEQFF
- - TRBJ1-1 TRBV4-2 TGTGCCAGCAGCCAAACAGGGTTAGCCCCTGAAGCTTTCTTT CASSQTGLAPEAFF
TRBD2 - TRBJ2-1 TRBV19 TGTGCCAGTAGCATGCTAGCGGGGGGGCGGTTGGTAACCTACAATGAGCAGTTCTTC CASSMLAGGRLVTYNEQFF
- - TRBJ2-1 TRBV5-1 TGCGCCAGCAGCGGCAGCTCCTACAATGAGCAGTTCTTC CASSGSSYNEQFF
TRBD1 - TRBJ1-1 TRBV7-9 TGTGCCAGCAGCCCGGACAGGGGGCGTAGAATGACTGAAGCTTTCTTT CASSPDRGRRMTEAFF
TRBD2 - TRBJ2-1 TRBV2 TGTGCCAGCACTCCCGAGGGGAGGGCCGGAGCTGAGCAGTTCTTC CASTPEGRAGAEQFF
- - TRBJ1-5 TRBV28 TGTGCCAGCAGTCGGGACACATATAGCAATCAGCCCCAGCATTTT CASSRDTYSNQPQHF
- - TRBJ2-7 TRBV6-1 TGTGCCAGCAGTGATTGGGATAGCGGAACCTACGAGCAGTACTTC CASSDWDSGTYEQYF
TRBD2 once TRBJ2-7 TRBV6-1 TGTGCCAGCAGTGGACTAGCGGGAGGGCTTGGGGAGCAGTACTTC CASSGLAGGLGEQYF
- - TRBJ2-3 TRBV7-8 TGTGCCAGCAGCTTAGGACTAGACACGCAGTATTTT CASSLGLDTQYF
- - TRBJ1-4 TRBV15 TGTGCCACCAGCAGGCTACCCCGCGGGGGGCGAGGTGAAAAACTGTTTTTT CATSRLPRGGRGEKLFF
TRBD1 - TRBJ2-7 TRBV5-5 TGTGCCAGCTCCCCGGGACAGGGGGCCTACGAGCAGTACTTC CASSPGQGAYEQYF
TRBD1 - TRBJ2-2 TRBV19 TGTGCCAGTAGTTGGACAGGAGATACCGGGGAGCTGTTTTTT CASSWTGDTGELFF
- - TRBJ2-7 TRBV27 TGTGCCAGCGGCATTTACGAGCAGTACTTC CASGIYEQYF